The 10 T cell receptor beta chains below come from one sample, sequenced in a study of blood T cell repertoires in COVID-19. Libraries were prepared by immunoSEQ multiplex PCR; TCRdb keeps only in-frame clonotypes and omits some of them. Of around 190,000 clones listed, approximately 91% are singletons. Sequencing input: peripheral blood. These receptors were collected from a man between 25 and 39 years old with acute or convalescent COVID-19.

The rearrangement joins TRBV19 to TRBJ1-1; D is unresolved. The germline V and J ends were trimmed by 3 bases and 0 bases, with 11 bases remaining between them. This CDR3 has 15 residues. Germline loops: CDR1 LNHDA, CDR2 SQIVND (reference sequence). CDR3 loop: CASSILGRLNTEAFF. DNA for the CDR3: TGTGCCAGTAGTATTCTGGGCAGGCTGAACACTGAAGCTTTCTTT.

V usage is TRBV7-9 and J usage is TRBJ2-7; perhaps TRBD1 as D (5 bases). The length of the CDR3 is 16 residues. Trimming stripped 4 bases from V and 1 base from J, with 17 bases between. The germline V gene has CDR1 SEHNR and CDR2 FQNEAQ (reference sequence). CDR3 DNA sequence: TGTGCCAGCAGCTCCCACGGTGCGCAGGGATCCTACGAGCAGTACTTC. This sequence encodes CASSSHGAQGSYEQYF.

The genes are TRBV15 and TRBJ2-3, with D hard to call. Trimming pared 1 base from V and 2 bases from J, leaving 13 bases between. The CDR3 contains 16 residues. Germline loops: CDR1 LNHNV, CDR2 YYDKDF (reference sequence). The chain's CDR3 is CATSRGSGRLTDTQYF. The CDR3 DNA reads as TGTGCCACCAGCAGAGGCTCTGGAAGACTCACAGATACGCAGTATTTT.

In this sample, this clone turned up a few times. The chain carries TRBV9 and TRBJ1-2; D perhaps matches TRBD1 (6 bases). This CDR3 has 13 residues. Germline V lookup: CDR1 SGDLS, CDR2 YYNGEE. V gave up 4 bases and J gave up 1 base, with 8 bases separating them. This CDR3 reads CASSLDSNYGYTF. CDR3 nucleotide sequence: TGTGCCAGCAGCTTGGACAGTAACTATGGCTACACCTTC.

The chain links TRBV7-8 to TRBJ1-5; 9 nucleotides agree with TRBD1. Germline V gives CDR1 SGHVS, CDR2 FQNEAQ. The CDR3 sequence is 14 residues long. Trimming removed 1 base from V and 9 bases from J; junction bases left unmatched: 4. CDR3 sequence reads: CASSLEDRGRPQHF. In DNA form, the CDR3 reads TGTGCCAGCAGCTTAGAGGACAGGGGTAGGCCCCAGCATTTT.

The rearrangement joins TRBV28 to TRBJ2-1, with D possibly matching TRBD2 (6 bases). The length of the CDR3 is 15 residues. The V gene lost 4 bases and the J gene lost 0 bases, with 10 bases spanning the gap. Germline assignment: CDR1 MDHEN and CDR2 SYDVKM. The CDR3 sequence is CASSSLGGSYNEQFF. The CDR3 nucleotides read TGTGCCAGCAGTTCCTTGGGAGGCTCCTACAATGAGCAGTTCTTC.

The chain employs TRBV5-6 and TRBJ1-6; 8 nucleotides agree with TRBD1. This CDR3 is 14 amino acids long. Germline lookup yields CDR1 SGHDT and CDR2 YYEEEE. Trimming removed 4 bases from V and 9 bases from J; junction bases left unmatched: 6. The CDR3 spells CASSPGQGISPLHF. CDR3 nucleotides: TGTGCCAGCAGCCCTGGACAGGGCATTTCACCCCTCCACTTT. Filled out from reference TRBV5-6 and TRBJ1-6, the complete variable domain reads DAGVTQSPTHLIKTRGQQVTLRCSPKSGHDTVSWYQQALGQGPQFIFQYYEEEERQRGNFPDRFSGHQFPNYSSELNVNALLLGDSALYLCASSPGQGISPLHFGNGTRLTVT.

The rearrangement uses TRBV5-1 and TRBJ2-1; D is unresolved. The V end lost 6 bases, the J end lost 4 bases, and 11 bases lay between the germline ends. The CDR3 has 13 residues. The germline V gene encodes CDR1 SGHRS and CDR2 YFSETQ. Here the CDR3 reads CASTLDGYNEQFF. In DNA, the CDR3 is TGCGCCAGCACCCTCGACGGGTACAATGAGCAGTTCTTC.

CDR3 loop: CASSERKRLAALREQYF. As DNA, the CDR3 is TGTGCCAGCAGCGAGAGAAAGAGACTAGCGGCCCTCCGCGAGCAGTACTTC. V and J are TRBV21-1 and TRBJ2-7; the table's D call, TRBD2, was not checked against the DNA. TRBV21-1 is tagged as a pseudogene. The CDR3 covers 17 residues.

The chain employs TRBV11-2 and TRBJ1-4; D is ambiguous. The CDR3 spans 15 residues. V dropped 2 bases and J dropped 3 bases, with 10 bases sitting between them. Germline V CDR1 and CDR2: SGHAT, FQNNGV. The CDR3: CASSLNGLPNEKLFF. The CDR3 DNA reads as TGTGCCAGCAGCTTAAACGGACTACCTAATGAAAAACTGTTTTTT.